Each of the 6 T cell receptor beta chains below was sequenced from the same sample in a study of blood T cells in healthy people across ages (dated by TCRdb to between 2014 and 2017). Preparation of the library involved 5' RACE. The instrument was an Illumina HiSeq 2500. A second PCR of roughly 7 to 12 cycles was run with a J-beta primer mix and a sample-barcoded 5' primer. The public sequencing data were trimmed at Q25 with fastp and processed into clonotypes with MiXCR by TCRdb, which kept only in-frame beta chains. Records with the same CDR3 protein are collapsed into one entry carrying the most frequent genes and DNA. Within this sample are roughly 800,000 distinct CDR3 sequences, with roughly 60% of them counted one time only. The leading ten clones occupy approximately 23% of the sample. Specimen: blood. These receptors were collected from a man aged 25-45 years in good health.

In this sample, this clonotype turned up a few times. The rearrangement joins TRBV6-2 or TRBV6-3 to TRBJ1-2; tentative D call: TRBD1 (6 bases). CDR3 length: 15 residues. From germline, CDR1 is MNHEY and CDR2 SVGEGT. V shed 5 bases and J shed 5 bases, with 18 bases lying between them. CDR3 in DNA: TGTGCCAGCAGTAACCCGACCGGGACACGTTATGGCTACACCTTC. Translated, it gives CASSNPTGTRYGYTF.

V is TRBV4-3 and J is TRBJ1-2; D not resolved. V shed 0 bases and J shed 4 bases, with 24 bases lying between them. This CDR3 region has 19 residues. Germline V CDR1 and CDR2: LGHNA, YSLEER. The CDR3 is CASSQDTVPSSYSSYGYTF. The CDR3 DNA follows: TGCGCCAGCAGCCAAGATACGGTACCGTCTAGCTACTCTTCCTATGGCTACACCTTC.

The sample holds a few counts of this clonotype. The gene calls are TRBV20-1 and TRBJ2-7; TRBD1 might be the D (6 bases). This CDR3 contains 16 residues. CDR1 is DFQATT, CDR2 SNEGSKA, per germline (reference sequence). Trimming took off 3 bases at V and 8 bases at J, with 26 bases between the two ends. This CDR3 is CSASEIAIRQAMKQYF. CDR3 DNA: TGCAGTGCTAGCGAAATTGCCATACGACAGGCTATGAAGCAGTACTTC.

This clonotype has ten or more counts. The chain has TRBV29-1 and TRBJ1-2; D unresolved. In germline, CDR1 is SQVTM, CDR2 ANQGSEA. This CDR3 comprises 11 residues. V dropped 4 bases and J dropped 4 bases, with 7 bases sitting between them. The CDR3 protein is CSVAGGYGYTF. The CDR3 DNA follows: TGCAGCGTTGCGGGTGGCTATGGCTACACCTTC.

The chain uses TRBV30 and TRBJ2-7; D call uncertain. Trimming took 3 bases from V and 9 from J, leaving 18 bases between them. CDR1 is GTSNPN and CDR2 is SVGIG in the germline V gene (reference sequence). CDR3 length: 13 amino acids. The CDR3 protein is CAWRYPSHRGQYF. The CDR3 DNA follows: TGTGCCTGGAGGTACCCATCGCACCGTGGGCAGTACTTC. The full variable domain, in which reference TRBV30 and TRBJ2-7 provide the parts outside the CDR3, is SQTIHQWPATLVQPVGSPLSLECTVEGTSNPNLYWYRQAAGRGLQLLFYSVGIGQISSEVPQNLSASRPQDRQFILSSKKLLLSDSGFYLCAWRYPSHRGQYFGPGTRLTVT.

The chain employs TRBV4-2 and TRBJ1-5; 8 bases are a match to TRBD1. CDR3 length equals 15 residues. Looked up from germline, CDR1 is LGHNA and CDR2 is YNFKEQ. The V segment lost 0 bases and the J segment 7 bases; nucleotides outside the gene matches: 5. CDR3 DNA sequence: TGTGCCAGCAGCCAAGATGCAGGGGGCGGGCAGCCCCAGCATTTT. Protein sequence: CASSQDAGGGQPQHF.